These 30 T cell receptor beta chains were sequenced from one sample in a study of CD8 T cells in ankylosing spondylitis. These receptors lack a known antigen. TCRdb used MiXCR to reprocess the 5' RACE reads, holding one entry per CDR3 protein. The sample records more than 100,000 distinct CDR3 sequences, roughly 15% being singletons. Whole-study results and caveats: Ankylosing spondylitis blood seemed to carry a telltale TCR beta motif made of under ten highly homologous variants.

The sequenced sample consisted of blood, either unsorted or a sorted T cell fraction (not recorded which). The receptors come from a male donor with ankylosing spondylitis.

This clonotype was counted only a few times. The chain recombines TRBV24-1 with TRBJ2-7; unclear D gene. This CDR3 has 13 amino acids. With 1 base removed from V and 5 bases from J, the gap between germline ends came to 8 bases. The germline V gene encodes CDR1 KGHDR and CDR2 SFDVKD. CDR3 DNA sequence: TGTGCCACCAGTGATTTCGAGAGCCACGAGCAGTACTTC. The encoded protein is CATSDFESHEQYF.

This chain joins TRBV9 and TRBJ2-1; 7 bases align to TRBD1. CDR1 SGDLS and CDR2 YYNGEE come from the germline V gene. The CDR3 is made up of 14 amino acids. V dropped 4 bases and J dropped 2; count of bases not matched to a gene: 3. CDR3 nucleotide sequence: TGTGCCAGCAGCCCAGGGGGTCCCTACAATGAGCAGTTCTTC. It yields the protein CASSPGGPYNEQFF. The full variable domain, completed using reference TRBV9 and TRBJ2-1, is DSGVTQTPKHLITATGQRVTLRCSPRSGDLSVYWYQQSLDQGLQFLIQYYNGEERAKGNILERFSAQQFPDLHSELNLSSLELGDSALYFCASSPGGPYNEQFFGPGTRLTVL.

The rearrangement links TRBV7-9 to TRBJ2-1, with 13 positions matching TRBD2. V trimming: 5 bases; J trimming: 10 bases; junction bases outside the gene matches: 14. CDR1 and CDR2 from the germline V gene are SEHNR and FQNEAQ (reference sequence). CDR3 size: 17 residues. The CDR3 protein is CASSPRTSGSAPDEQFF. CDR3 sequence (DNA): TGTGCCAGCAGCCCAAGGACTAGCGGGAGTGCCCCAGACGAGCAGTTCTTC.

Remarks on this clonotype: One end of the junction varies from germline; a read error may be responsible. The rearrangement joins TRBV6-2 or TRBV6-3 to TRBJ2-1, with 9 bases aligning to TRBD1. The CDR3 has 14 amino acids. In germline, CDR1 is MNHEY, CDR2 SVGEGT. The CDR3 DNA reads TGCGGCACGAGGTCCGGGACAGGGCTCGATGAGCAGTTCTTC. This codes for CGTRSGTGLDEQFF.

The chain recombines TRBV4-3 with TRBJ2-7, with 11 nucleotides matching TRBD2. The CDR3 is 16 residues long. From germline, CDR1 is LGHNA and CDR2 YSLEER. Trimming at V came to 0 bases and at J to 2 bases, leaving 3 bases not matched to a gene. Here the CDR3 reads CASSQDLAGGPYEQYF. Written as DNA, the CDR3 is TGCGCCAGCAGCCAAGATTTAGCGGGAGGGCCCTACGAGCAGTACTTC.

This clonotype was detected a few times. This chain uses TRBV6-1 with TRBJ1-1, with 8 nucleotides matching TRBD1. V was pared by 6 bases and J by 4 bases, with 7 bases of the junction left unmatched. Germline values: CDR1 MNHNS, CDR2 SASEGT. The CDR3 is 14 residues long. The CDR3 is CASRTQGDVTEAFF. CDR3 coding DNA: TGTGCCAGCAGAACACAGGGGGATGTCACTGAAGCTTTCTTT.

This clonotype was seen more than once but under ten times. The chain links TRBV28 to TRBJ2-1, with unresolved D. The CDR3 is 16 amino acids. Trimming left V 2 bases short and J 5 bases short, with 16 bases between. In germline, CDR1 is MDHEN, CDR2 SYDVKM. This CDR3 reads CASSLRARTVHNEQFF. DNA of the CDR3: TGTGCCAGCAGTTTAAGGGCCCGCACGGTGCACAATGAGCAGTTCTTC.

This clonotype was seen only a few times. CDR3 sequence (DNA): TGCGCCAGCAGCCACCCCCATAGCCCGACCGGGGAGCTGTTTTTT. It is translated as CASSHPHSPTGELFF. The chain couples TRBV4-1 to TRBJ2-2; D unresolved. The germline V and J ends were trimmed by 3 bases and 5 bases, with 13 bases remaining between them. Germline-derived CDR1 and CDR2 are MGHRA and YSYEKL. The CDR3 totals 15 residues.

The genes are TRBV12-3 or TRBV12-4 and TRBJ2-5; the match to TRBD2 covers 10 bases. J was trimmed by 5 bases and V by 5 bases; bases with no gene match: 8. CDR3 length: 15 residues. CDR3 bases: TGTGCCAGCAGTATATCACCAGCGGGAGGGGAGACCCAGTACTTC. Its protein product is CASSISPAGGETQYF.

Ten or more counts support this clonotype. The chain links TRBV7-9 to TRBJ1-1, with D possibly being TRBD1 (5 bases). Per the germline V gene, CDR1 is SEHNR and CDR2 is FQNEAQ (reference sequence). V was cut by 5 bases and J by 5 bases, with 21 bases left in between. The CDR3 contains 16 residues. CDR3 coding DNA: TGTGCCAGCAGCCCCCCCGGTTGGGGACGGGTAACTGAAGCTTTCTTT. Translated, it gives CASSPPGWGRVTEAFF. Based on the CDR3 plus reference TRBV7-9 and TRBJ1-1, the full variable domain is DTGVSQNPRHKITKRGQNVTFRCDPISEHNRLYWYRQTLGQGPEFLTYFQNEAQLEKSRLLSDRFSAERPKGSFSTLEIQRTEQGDSAMYLCASSPPGWGRVTEAFFGQGTRLTVV.

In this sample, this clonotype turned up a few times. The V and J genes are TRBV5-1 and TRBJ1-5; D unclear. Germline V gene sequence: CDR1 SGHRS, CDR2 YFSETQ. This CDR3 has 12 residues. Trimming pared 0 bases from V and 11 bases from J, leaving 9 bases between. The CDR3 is CASSLDGEAQHF. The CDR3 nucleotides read TGCGCCAGCAGCTTGGATGGTGAGGCCCAGCATTTT.

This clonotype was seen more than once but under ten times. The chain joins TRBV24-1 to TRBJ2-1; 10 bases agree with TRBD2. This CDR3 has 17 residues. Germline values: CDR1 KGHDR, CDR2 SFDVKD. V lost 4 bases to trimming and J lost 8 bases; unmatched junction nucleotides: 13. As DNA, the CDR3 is TGTGCCACCAGTGAATCGGGACTAGCGACAGGGGTAGATGAGCAGTTCTTC. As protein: CATSESGLATGVDEQFF.

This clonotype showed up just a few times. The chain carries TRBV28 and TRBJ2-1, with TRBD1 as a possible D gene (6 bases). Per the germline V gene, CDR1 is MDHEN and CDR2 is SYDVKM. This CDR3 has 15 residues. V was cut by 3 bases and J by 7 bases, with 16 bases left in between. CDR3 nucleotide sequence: TGTGCCAGCAGTTTGTCCCCCATAACAGGGAATGAGCAGTTCTTC. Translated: CASSLSPITGNEQFF.

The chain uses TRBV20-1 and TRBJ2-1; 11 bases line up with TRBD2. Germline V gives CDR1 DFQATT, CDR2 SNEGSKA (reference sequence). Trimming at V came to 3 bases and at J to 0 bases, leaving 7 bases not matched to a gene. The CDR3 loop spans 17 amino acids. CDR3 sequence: CSASLTSGVISYNEQFF. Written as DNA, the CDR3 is TGCAGTGCTAGCTTGACTAGCGGGGTCATCTCCTACAATGAGCAGTTCTTC.

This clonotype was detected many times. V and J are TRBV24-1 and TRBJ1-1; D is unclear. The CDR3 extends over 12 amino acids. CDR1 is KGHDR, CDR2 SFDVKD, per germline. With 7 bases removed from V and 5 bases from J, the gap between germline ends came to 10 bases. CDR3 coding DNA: TGTGCCACCAGGGGAAGAGGAACTGAAGCTTTCTTT. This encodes CATRGRGTEAFF.

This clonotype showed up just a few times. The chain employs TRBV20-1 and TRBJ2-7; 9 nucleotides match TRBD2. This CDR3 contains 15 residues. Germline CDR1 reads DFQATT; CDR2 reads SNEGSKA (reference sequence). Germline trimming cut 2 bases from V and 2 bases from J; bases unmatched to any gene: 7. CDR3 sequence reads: CSARLPGLATYEQYF. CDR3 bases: TGCAGTGCTAGATTGCCGGGACTAGCAACCTACGAGCAGTACTTC.

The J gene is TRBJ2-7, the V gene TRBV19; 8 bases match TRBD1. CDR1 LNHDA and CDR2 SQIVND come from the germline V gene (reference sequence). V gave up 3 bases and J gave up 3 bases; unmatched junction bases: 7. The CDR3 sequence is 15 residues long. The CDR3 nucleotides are TGTGCCAGTAGTATCGGAAGGACAGGGAGCTACGAGCAGTACTTC. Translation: CASSIGRTGSYEQYF. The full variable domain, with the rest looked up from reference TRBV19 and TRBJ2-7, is DGGITQSPKYLFRKEGQNVTLSCEQNLNHDAMYWYRQDPGQGLRLIYYSQIVNDFQKGDIAEGYSVSREKKESFPLTVTSAQKNPTAFYLCASSIGRTGSYEQYFGPGTRLTVT.

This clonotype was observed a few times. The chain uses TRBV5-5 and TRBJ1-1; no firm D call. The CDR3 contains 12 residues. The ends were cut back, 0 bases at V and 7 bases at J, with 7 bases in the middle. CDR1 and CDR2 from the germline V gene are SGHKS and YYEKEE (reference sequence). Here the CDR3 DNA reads TGTGCCAGCAGCTTGGGAGGATATGAAGCTTTCTTT. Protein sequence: CASSLGGYEAFF.

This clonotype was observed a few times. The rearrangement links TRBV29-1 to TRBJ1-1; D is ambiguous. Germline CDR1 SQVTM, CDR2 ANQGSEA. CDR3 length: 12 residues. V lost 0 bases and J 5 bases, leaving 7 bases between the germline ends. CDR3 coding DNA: TGCAGCGTTGAAGAGATTCGTACTGAAGCTTTCTTT. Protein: CSVEEIRTEAFF. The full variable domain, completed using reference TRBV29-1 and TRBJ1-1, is SAVISQKPSRDICQRGTSLTIQCQVDSQVTMMFWYRQQPGQSLTLIATANQGSEATYESGFVIDKFPISRPNLTFSTLTVSNMSPEDSSIYLCSVEEIRTEAFFGQGTRLTVV.

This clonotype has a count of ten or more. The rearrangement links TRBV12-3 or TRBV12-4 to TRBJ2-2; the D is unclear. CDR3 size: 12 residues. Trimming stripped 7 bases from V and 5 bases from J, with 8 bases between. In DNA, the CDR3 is TGTGCCAGCATCCAGAGAACCGGGGAGCTGTTTTTT. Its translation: CASIQRTGELFF.

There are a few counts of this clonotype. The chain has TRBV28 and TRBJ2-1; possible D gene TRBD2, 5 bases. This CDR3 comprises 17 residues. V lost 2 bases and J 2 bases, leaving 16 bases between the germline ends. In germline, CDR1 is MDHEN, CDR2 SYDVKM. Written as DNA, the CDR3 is TGTGCCAGCAGTTTAGGACCACTAGACCTCCCCTACAATGAGCAGTTCTTC. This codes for CASSLGPLDLPYNEQFF.

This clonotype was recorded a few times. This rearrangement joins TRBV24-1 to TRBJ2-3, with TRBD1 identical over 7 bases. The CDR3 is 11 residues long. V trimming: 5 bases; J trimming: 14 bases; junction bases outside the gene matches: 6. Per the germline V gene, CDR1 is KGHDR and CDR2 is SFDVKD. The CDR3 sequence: CATSGGGGVYF. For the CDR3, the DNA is TGTGCCACCAGTGGAGGGGGCGGAGTGTATTTT.

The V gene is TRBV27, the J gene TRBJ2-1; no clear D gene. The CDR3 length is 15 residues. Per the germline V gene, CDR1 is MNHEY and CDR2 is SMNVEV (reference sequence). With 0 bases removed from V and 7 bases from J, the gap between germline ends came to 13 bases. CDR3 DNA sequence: TGTGCCAGCAGTTTATCGTCGTCCGCCGGGAATGAGCAGTTCTTC. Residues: CASSLSSSAGNEQFF.

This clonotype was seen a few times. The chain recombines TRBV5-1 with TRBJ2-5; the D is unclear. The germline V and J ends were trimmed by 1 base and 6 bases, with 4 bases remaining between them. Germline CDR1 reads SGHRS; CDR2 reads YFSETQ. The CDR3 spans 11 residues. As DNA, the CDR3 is TGCGCCAGCAGCTTGACGCAGACCCAGTACTTC. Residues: CASSLTQTQYF.

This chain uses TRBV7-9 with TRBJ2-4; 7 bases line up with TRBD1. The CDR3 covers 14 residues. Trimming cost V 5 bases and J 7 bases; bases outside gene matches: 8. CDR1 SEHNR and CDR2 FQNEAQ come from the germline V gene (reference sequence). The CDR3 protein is CASSAPDRVNIQYF. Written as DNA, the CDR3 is TGTGCCAGCAGCGCACCCGACAGGGTTAACATTCAGTACTTC.

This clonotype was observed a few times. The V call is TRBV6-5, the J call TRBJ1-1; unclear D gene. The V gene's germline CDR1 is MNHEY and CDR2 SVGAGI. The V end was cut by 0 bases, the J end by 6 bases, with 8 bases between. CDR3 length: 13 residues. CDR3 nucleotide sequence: TGTGCCAGCAGTTACTCGGAGATTTCTGAAGCTTTCTTT. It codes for CASSYSEISEAFF.

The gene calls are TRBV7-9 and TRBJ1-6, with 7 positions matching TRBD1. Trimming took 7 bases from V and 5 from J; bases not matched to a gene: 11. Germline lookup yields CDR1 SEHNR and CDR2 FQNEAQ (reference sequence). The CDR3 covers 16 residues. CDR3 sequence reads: CASTLEGAGDNSPLHF. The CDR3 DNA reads TGTGCCAGCACCCTAGAGGGGGCAGGGGATAATTCACCCCTCCACTTT.

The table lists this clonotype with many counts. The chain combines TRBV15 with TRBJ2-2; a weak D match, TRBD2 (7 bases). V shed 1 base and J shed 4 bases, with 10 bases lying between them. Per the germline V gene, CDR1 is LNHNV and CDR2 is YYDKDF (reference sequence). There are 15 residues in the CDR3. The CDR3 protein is CATSRARGATGELFF. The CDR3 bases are TGTGCCACCAGCAGAGCACGGGGGGCCACCGGGGAGCTGTTTTTT.

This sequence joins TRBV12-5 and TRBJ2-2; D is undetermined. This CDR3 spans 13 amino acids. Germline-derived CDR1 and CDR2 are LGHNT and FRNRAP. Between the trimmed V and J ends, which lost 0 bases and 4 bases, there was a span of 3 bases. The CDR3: CASGLVGTGELFF. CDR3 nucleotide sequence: TGTGCTAGTGGTTTGGTTGGCACCGGGGAGCTGTTTTTT.

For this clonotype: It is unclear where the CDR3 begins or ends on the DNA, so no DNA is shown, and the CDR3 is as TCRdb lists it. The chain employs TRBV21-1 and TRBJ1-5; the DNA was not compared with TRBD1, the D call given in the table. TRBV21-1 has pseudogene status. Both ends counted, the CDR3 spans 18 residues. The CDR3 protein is CASSKVGEGSDPNQPQHF.